This TCR beta chain was retrieved from a study of post-analysis software for immune sequencing data (dated by TCRdb to 2013 to 2016). In the study overall: Relapsing-remitting, secondary progressive and progressive-relapsing multiple sclerosis were recorded as disease courses, and subtype annotation was lacking for some patients. The multiple sclerosis patient repertoires were compared with under 13 previously published healthy control repertoires from donors aged roughly 6 to 27 years. A subset of samples was prepared in parallel using single-end sample barcoding, then pooled and co-amplified after Illumina adapter ligation. What the study reported, not specific to this receptor: When samples were clustered directly using the F measure, samples prepared in the same batch co-clustered strongly, which prompted a batch-effect correction. Normalized Chao1 diversity was significantly lower in multiple sclerosis patients than controls, suggesting substantial peripheral T-cell clonal expansion. Significantly higher frequencies in patients than in controls were found for a few TRBV segments, including TRBV5-6, TRBV5-1 and TRBV20-1. The multiple sclerosis patient group was slightly younger than the control group.

To demonstrate the VDJtools post-analysis software, the study profiled TCR beta repertoires from the peripheral blood of about a dozen young patients with multiple sclerosis. Multiple sclerosis patients were children and adolescents aged roughly 6 to 16 years. The germline V gene supplies CDR1 SGHRS and CDR2 YFSETQ. The cysteine opens and the phenylalanine closes a CDR3 of 14 amino acids. Here the CDR3 DNA is all that survives: 42 bases in frame from base 1. V is pared back by 2 bases and J by 6 bases, with 14 bases lying between the germline termini. For this clonotype: Which antigen it targets is not known. No per-base quality is available; no much larger clone lies one base away.

The library was made by PCR. Reads for this sample came from an Illumina HiSeq 2500. To reduce PCR and sequencing biases, unique molecular identifiers were incorporated into the TCR beta cDNA libraries. Per 1 to 10 million input T cells, roughly 0.5 million cDNA molecules were obtained, such that each molecule approximated one T cell. The same protocol used for the earlier healthy control dataset was applied to prepare and sequence the patient libraries. Within a given batch, samples were prepared together, multiplexed and sequenced on the same HiSeq lane. In the original analysis: MIGEC was used to process the raw barcoded reads, and molecular identifier groups with only a single read were discarded before consensus assembly and CDR3 extraction. Clonotype tables were post-analysed with VDJtools, and diversity was normalized by down-sampling all datasets to the smallest sample size. Repertoire overlap clustering matched CDR3 amino acid but not nucleotide sequences to correct batch-related cross-sample contamination. TCRdb handled the public reads itself, with Q25 trimming in fastp and clone calling in MiXCR, and kept productive beta chains. Each CDR3 protein gets just one entry, which takes the most common genes and DNA from the rows behind it. These V and J calls derive from TCRdb rather than the authors' analysis. This sample is represented by around 770,000 distinct CDR3 sequences; around 42% of them were singletons. The ten largest account for 4.9% of the sample.

The sequenced sample consisted of blood. This chain joins TRBV5-1 to TRBJ1-1, with the D gene too uncertain to name. The source of this sequence is a girl aged 5 to 17 with multiple sclerosis. The DNA sequence is TGCGCCAGCAGCTTTCATAACAGTCGGGCTGAAGCTTTCTTT. Translated, this is CASSFHNSRAEAFF.